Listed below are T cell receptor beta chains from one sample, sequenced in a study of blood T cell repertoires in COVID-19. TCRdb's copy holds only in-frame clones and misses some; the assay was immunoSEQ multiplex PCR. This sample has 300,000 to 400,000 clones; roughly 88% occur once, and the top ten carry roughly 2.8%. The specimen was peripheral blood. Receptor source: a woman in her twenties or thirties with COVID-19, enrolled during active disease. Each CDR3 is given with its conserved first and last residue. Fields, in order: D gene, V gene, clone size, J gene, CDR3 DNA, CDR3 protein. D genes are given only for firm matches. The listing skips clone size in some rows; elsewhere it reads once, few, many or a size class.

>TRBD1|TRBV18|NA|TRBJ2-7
TGTGCCAGCTCACCATCCCGGGACAGGGGTTCCTACGAGCAGTACTTC
CASSPSRDRGSYEQYF
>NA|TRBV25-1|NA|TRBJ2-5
TGTGCCAGCAGTGAACCCAGGGCTATAGAGACCCAGTACTTC
CASSEPRAIETQYF
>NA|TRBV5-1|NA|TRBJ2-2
TGCGCCAGCAGCTCGGGACATCCCACCGGGGAGCTGTTTTTT
CASSSGHPTGELFF
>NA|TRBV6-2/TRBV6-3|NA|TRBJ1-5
TGTGCCAGCAGTTACTCTGGGGGGATTCAGCCCCAGCATTTT
CASSYSGGIQPQHF
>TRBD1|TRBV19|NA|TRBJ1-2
TGTGCCAGTAGTCGAGACAGCCTAGGGGGCTACTATGGCTACACCTTC
CASSRDSLGGYYGYTF
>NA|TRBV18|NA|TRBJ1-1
TGTGCCAGCTCACAACGCCGGGACACGAACACTGAAGCTTTCTTT
CASSQRRDTNTEAFF
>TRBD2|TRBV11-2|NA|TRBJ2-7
TGTGCCAGCAGCTTAGCTCTAGCGGGAGTAGCCGAGCAGTACTTC
CASSLALAGVAEQYF
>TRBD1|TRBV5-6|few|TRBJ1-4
TGTGCCAGCAGCTGGACAGGGGGCAATGAAAAACTGTTTTTT
CASSWTGGNEKLFF
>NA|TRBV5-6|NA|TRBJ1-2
TGTGCCAGCAGCTTGGTCCAGGACTATGGCTACACCTTC
CASSLVQDYGYTF
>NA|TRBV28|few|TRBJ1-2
TGTGCCAGCAGTTTCGGTGGCTATGGCTACACCTTC
CASSFGGYGYTF
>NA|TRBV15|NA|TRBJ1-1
TGTGCCACCAGCAGAGAGGGGAGATTGAACACTGAAGCTTTCTTT
CATSREGRLNTEAFF